This paragraph reports one T cell receptor beta chain. Its target is not known. This CDR3 region has 13 residues. V lost 7 bases, J lost 3 bases, and 5 bases stayed unmatched. CDR1 MNHEY and CDR2 SMNVEV come from the germline V gene (reference sequence). Version v3.0 of the immunoSEQ assay was performed at survey level. The assay was immunoSEQ multiplex PCR, and TCRdb's table has in-frame clones only and misses some. The profile shows some 15,000 clones, more than 65% of them singletons. The record originates from a study of long-term antiretroviral therapy in people with HIV. Points from the study as a whole: Data on ART adherence, viral resistance or therapy changes were unavailable.

This chain joins TRBV27 and TRBJ2-7; 8 bases match TRBD1. The starting material was unsorted PBMCs, obtained 3.1 years after starting antiretroviral therapy. This TCR came from a man aged 35 to 55 with HIV. For the CDR3, the DNA is TGTGCCAGCACAGGGGGCCAATACTACGAGCAGTACTTC. Its protein product is CASTGGQYYEQYF.